These 30 T cell receptor beta chains were all obtained from the same sample, sequenced in a study of CD8 T cells in Susac syndrome. When the RNA was reverse transcribed, random hexamers were used with an input of 0.5 to 1 ug. TCRdb re-analysed the immunoSEQ multiplex PCR reads in MiXCR, keeping a single row per CDR3 protein. The data show about 400,000 distinct CDR3 sequences, more than 80% seen once. Material for sequencing was CD8+ T cells from PBMCs. These receptors were collected from a human donor with multiple sclerosis.

The chain couples TRBV29-1 to TRBJ1-1; maybe TRBD1 (6 bases). Between the trimmed V and J ends, which lost 2 bases and 7 bases, there was a span of 17 bases. Germline-derived CDR1 and CDR2 are SQVTM and ANQGSEA. The CDR3 runs 14 residues. The DNA for the CDR3 is TGCAGCGTTGAAAGGGGGAATAAGCCTTTTGAAGCTTTCTTT. It translates to CSVERGNKPFEAFF.

The rearrangement uses TRBV6-6 and TRBJ1-1, with a tentative D call TRBD1 (5 bases). The CDR3 spans 16 residues. From germline, CDR1 is MNHNY and CDR2 SVGAGI (reference sequence). V was shortened by 5 bases and J by 3 bases, with 19 bases between the two germline ends. The CDR3 region has the DNA TGTGCCAGCAGTCCACCCTGGGGGATTGGGGACACTGAAGCTTTCTTT. It specifies CASSPPWGIGDTEAFF.

The chain links TRBV5-1 to TRBJ2-7; TRBD2 might be the D (7 bases). Germline CDR1 is SGHRS and CDR2 is YFSETQ. The CDR3 is 13 amino acids. V dropped 2 bases and J dropped 7 bases, with 13 bases sitting between them. This CDR3 is CASSFRGAQEQYF. In DNA form, the CDR3 reads TGCGCCAGCAGCTTTCGGGGGGCTCAAGAGCAGTACTTC.

The V and J genes are TRBV11-2 and TRBJ2-7, with D possibly TRBD1 on 6 matching bases. The CDR3 has 18 amino acids. Trimming left V 1 base short and J 3 bases short, with 22 bases between. Per the germline V gene, CDR1 is SGHAT and CDR2 is FQNNGV. The CDR3 DNA reads as TGTGCCAGCAGCTTAGGCGTAGGGGGATCGGGACACCTCTACGAGCAGTACTTC. This gives the protein CASSLGVGGSGHLYEQYF.

CDR3 amino acids: CASSLWSQGQTQYF. The CDR3 nucleotides read TGTGCCAGCAGTTTATGGTCACAGGGTCAGACCCAGTACTTC. The chain is built from TRBV28 and TRBJ2-5, with a weak D call TRBD1 (6 bases). The CDR3 covers 14 residues. CDR1 is MDHEN and CDR2 is SYDVKM in the germline V gene. Between the trimmed V and J ends, which lost 0 bases and 6 bases, there was a span of 11 bases.

The table lists this clonotype with many counts. The J gene is TRBJ1-5, the V gene TRBV7-6; 11 positions agree with TRBD1. With 3 bases clipped from V and 6 bases from J, the junction kept 1 base outside the gene matches. Germline V gives CDR1 SGHVS, CDR2 FNYEAQ. The CDR3 has 14 amino acids. The CDR3 nucleotides are TGTGCCAGCAGCTTGGGACAGGGGGGTCAGCCCCAGCATTTT. Encoded protein: CASSLGQGGQPQHF. Complete variable domain (other parts from reference TRBV7-6 and TRBJ1-5): GAGVSQSPRYKVTKRGQDVALRCDPISGHVSLYWYRQALGQGPEFLTYFNYEAQQDKSGLPNDRFSAERPEGSISTLTIQRTEQRDSAMYRCASSLGQGGQPQHFGDGTRLSIL.

The chain couples TRBV7-9 to TRBJ1-5; no clear D gene. Germline V gives CDR1 SEHNR, CDR2 FQNEAQ (reference sequence). The CDR3 length is 14 residues. Between the trimmed V and J ends, which lost 4 bases and 8 bases, there was a span of 15 bases. The CDR3 DNA reads as TGTGCCAGCAGCTCCGAGGACTGGGAAGAGCCCCAGCATTTT. It translates to CASSSEDWEEPQHF.

The chain employs TRBV19 and TRBJ1-6; 7 bases map to TRBD1. This CDR3 contains 14 residues. Germline CDR1 and CDR2: LNHDA and SQIVND (reference sequence). V gave up 3 bases and J gave up 7 bases; unmatched junction bases: 3. The CDR3 sequence: CASSITGVNSPLHF. The CDR3 nucleotides are TGTGCCAGTAGTATCACAGGGGTAAATTCACCCCTCCACTTT.

The chain links TRBV4-1 to TRBJ2-7; D ambiguous. The CDR3 is 11 residues long. Trimming shortened V by 2 bases and J by 5 bases, and 4 bases separated the two germline ends. Germline values: CDR1 MGHRA, CDR2 YSYEKL. This CDR3 reads CASSQRNEQYF. CDR3 in DNA: TGCGCCAGCAGCCAAAGGAACGAGCAGTACTTC.

The rearrangement joins TRBV28 to TRBJ2-3; TRBD1 might be the D (6 bases). Germline CDR1 reads MDHEN; CDR2 reads SYDVKM. The CDR3 totals 15 residues. The V and J ends lost 6 bases and 1 base respectively, with 14 bases between them. Here the CDR3 DNA reads TGTGCCAGCAGGCTTACAGGGCTCGGCACAGATACGCAGTATTTT. Amino acids: CASRLTGLGTDTQYF.

This chain's CDR3 is CASKSRTRAGLTTMNTEAFF. The CDR3 DNA sequence: TGTGCCAGCAAATCCCGCACTAGGGCCGGTCTAACCACCATGAACACTGAAGCTTTCTTT. The rearrangement joins TRBV6-1 to TRBJ1-1; D is ambiguous. This CDR3 comprises 20 residues. V was trimmed by 7 bases and J by 0 bases, leaving 30 bases between them. Germline-derived CDR1 and CDR2 are MNHNS and SASEGT.

The sample holds one count of this clonotype. The V call is TRBV6-5, the J call TRBJ2-5, with D maybe TRBD2 (6 bases). Trimming removed 0 bases from V and 0 bases from J, with 14 bases in between. The CDR3 has 17 residues. Germline V CDR1 and CDR2: MNHEY, SVGAGI. This CDR3 reads CASSYSTGEAYQETQYF. CDR3 nucleotides: TGTGCCAGCAGTTACTCTACCGGGGAGGCCTACCAAGAGACCCAGTACTTC.

The J gene is TRBJ2-2, the V gene TRBV27, with a weak D call TRBD1 (5 bases). The germline gives CDR1 MNHEY, CDR2 SMNVEV (reference sequence). The CDR3 runs to 14 residues. Trimming stripped 3 bases from V and 3 bases from J, with 8 bases between. The CDR3 loop is CASSFLQDTGELFF. In nucleotides, the CDR3 is TGTGCCAGCAGTTTTCTACAGGACACCGGGGAGCTGTTTTTT.

The V gene is TRBV6-5, the J gene TRBJ2-1; 8 positions match TRBD1. Germline CDR1 reads MNHEY; CDR2 reads SVGAGI. The V segment lost 2 bases and the J segment 7 bases; nucleotides outside the gene matches: 7. This CDR3 contains 15 residues. The CDR3 region has the DNA TGTGCCAGCAGTTACGTTAGACAGGGGATGAATGAGCAGTTCTTC. Amino acid sequence: CASSYVRQGMNEQFF.

The chain links TRBV19 to TRBJ1-2, with a tentative D call TRBD1 (5 bases). The CDR3 runs to 12 residues. Germline assignment: CDR1 LNHDA and CDR2 SQIVND (reference sequence). With 8 bases removed from V and 4 bases from J, the gap between germline ends came to 11 bases. The CDR3 sequence is CASLAGTYGYTF. For the CDR3, the DNA is TGTGCCAGTCTTGCCGGGACCTATGGCTACACCTTC.

This chain connects TRBV28 to TRBJ2-4, with D unresolved. The V gene lost 6 bases and the J gene lost 0 bases, with 15 bases spanning the gap. The germline V gene has CDR1 MDHEN and CDR2 SYDVKM. This CDR3 is 16 amino acids long. CDR3 coding DNA: TGTGCCAGCAGCACTATTGGGATACTAGCCAAAAACATTCAGTACTTC. Its protein product is CASSTIGILAKNIQYF.

The chain couples TRBV12-3 or TRBV12-4 to TRBJ2-7; TRBD2 matches 8 bases. With V trimmed by 7 bases and J by 3 bases, 11 bases remained unmatched. The CDR3 runs 15 residues. CDR3 coding DNA: TGTGCCAGCATCGTTAGCGGGGATCTCAACTACGAGCAGTACTTC. Residues: CASIVSGDLNYEQYF.

V is TRBV7-9 and J is TRBJ2-1; TRBD2 aligns across 10 bases. CDR3 length: 16 residues. CDR1 is SEHNR and CDR2 is FQNEAQ in the germline V gene (reference sequence). J lost 5 bases, V lost 5 bases, and 9 bases had no gene match. The CDR3, as DNA: TGTGCCAGCAGCCCCCCCCTAGCGGGGGACCACAATGAGCAGTTCTTC. Translating it yields CASSPPLAGDHNEQFF. Combining the CDR3 with reference TRBV7-9 and TRBJ2-1 gives the whole variable domain DTGVSQNPRHKITKRGQNVTFRCDPISEHNRLYWYRQTLGQGPEFLTYFQNEAQLEKSRLLSDRFSAERPKGSFSTLEIQRTEQGDSAMYLCASSPPLAGDHNEQFFGPGTRLTVL.

The V call is TRBV25-1, the J call TRBJ1-4; 8 positions match TRBD1. Germline CDR1 and CDR2: MGHDK and SYGVNS. V was pared by 8 bases and J by 6 bases, with 8 bases of the junction left unmatched. The CDR3 consists of 14 residues. CDR3 DNA sequence: TGTGCCAGCTCCCTGGACAGGGATTATGAAAAACTGTTTTTT. This sequence encodes CASSLDRDYEKLFF.

The V gene is TRBV4-1, the J gene TRBJ1-6; D not resolved. This CDR3 comprises 16 residues. Trimming removed 3 bases at V and 6 bases at J, with 15 bases between. Germline CDR1 reads MGHRA; CDR2 reads YSYEKL. The CDR3 sequence: CASSHGHGEGNSPLHF. The CDR3 nucleotides are TGCGCCAGCAGCCATGGTCATGGAGAGGGTAATTCACCCCTCCACTTT.

The chain carries TRBV24-1 and TRBJ2-1; D gene uncertain. Germline V CDR1 and CDR2: KGHDR, SFDVKD. The CDR3 has 12 residues. V was clipped by 1 base and J by 8 bases, with 5 bases between them. The CDR3 DNA follows: TGTGCCACCAGTGATTTTGGCCATGAGCAGTTCTTC. This translates into CATSDFGHEQFF.

The gene calls are TRBV27 and TRBJ2-7, with D tentatively TRBD1 (5 bases). The V end lost 4 bases, the J end lost 7 bases, and 11 bases lay between the germline ends. CDR1 is MNHEY and CDR2 is SMNVEV in the germline V gene (reference sequence). The CDR3 has 12 residues. The CDR3 region is CASSSSGWEQYF. DNA for the CDR3: TGTGCCAGCAGTTCGTCAGGGTGGGAGCAGTACTTC.

This chain's CDR3 is CASSRDSTGAMNTEAFF. The CDR3 DNA reads TGTGCCAGCAGCCGGGATTCTACAGGGGCAATGAACACTGAAGCTTTCTTT. The rearrangement joins TRBV7-6 to TRBJ1-1; 7 positions match TRBD1. This CDR3 comprises 17 residues. The trim removed 5 bases at V and 0 bases at J, leaving 12 bases unmatched. In germline, CDR1 is SGHVS, CDR2 FNYEAQ. Together with reference TRBV7-6 and TRBJ1-1, the CDR3 gives the full variable domain: GAGVSQSPRYKVTKRGQDVALRCDPISGHVSLYWYRQALGQGPEFLTYFNYEAQQDKSGLPNDRFSAERPEGSISTLTIQRTEQRDSAMYRCASSRDSTGAMNTEAFFGQGTRLTVV.

The rearrangement uses TRBV27 and TRBJ2-7; 9 bases are a match to TRBD2. Per germline, CDR1 MNHEY and CDR2 SMNVEV (reference sequence). Trimming cost V 6 bases and J 4 bases; bases outside gene matches: 19. This CDR3 region has 18 residues. The CDR3 loop is CASRGAGGPTSTRYEQYF. CDR3 nucleotides: TGTGCCAGCAGGGGGGCGGGAGGGCCGACCTCGACGCGTTACGAGCAGTACTTC.

The chain links TRBV6-5 to TRBJ1-1, with 8 bases lining up with TRBD1. The CDR3 has 15 amino acids. CDR1 is MNHEY, CDR2 SVGAGI, per germline. The J segment lost 1 base and the V segment lost 6 bases, leaving 7 bases of the junction unmatched. The chain's CDR3 is CASSISTGENTEAFF. CDR3 nucleotides: TGTGCCAGCAGCATTTCGACAGGGGAGAACACTGAAGCTTTCTTT.

The V gene is TRBV5-4, the J gene TRBJ2-1; 8 bases map to TRBD2. Trimming cost V 1 base and J 7 bases; bases outside gene matches: 4. The CDR3 length is 14 residues. CDR1 and CDR2 (germline): SGHNT, YYREEE (reference sequence). The CDR3 nucleotides read TGTGCCAGCAGCTTGATCGCTAGCGGGAATGAGCAGTTCTTC. Encoded protein: CASSLIASGNEQFF. Variable domain in full (rest from reference TRBV5-4 and TRBJ2-1): ETGVTQSPTHLIKTRGQQVTLRCSSQSGHNTVSWYQQALGQGPQFIFQYYREEENGRGNFPPRFSGLQFPNYSSELNVNALELDDSALYLCASSLIASGNEQFFGPGTRLTVL.

This sequence joins TRBV27 and TRBJ2-3; D remains ambiguous. Trimming stripped 2 bases from V and 6 bases from J, with 9 bases between. The V gene's germline CDR1 is MNHEY and CDR2 SMNVEV (reference sequence). The CDR3 covers 13 residues. The CDR3 region has the DNA TGTGCCAGCAGTTTAAGAATTTGGGATACGCAGTATTTT. It codes for CASSLRIWDTQYF.

The rearrangement joins TRBV9 to TRBJ2-4, with D maybe TRBD1 (6 bases). V shed 0 bases and J shed 8 bases, with 18 bases lying between them. Germline assignment: CDR1 SGDLS and CDR2 YYNGEE. The CDR3 has 16 amino acids. CDR3 in DNA: TGTGCCAGCAGCGTAGAGGGAAGGACAGCCTGGGACATTCAGTACTTC. This gives the protein CASSVEGRTAWDIQYF.

This clonotype came up once. The genes are TRBV6-5 and TRBJ1-6; no definite D call. The CDR3 loop spans 18 amino acids. The ends were cut back, 2 bases at V and 1 base at J, with 15 bases in the middle. CDR1 MNHEY and CDR2 SVGAGI come from the germline V gene. This CDR3 is CASSYARGPTSYNSPLHF. In DNA, the CDR3 is TGTGCCAGCAGTTACGCCCGGGGTCCCACGTCCTATAATTCACCCCTCCACTTT.

The chain combines TRBV6-1 with TRBJ1-1, with D unclear. The CDR3 has 12 amino acids. Trimming removed 0 bases from V and 8 bases from J, with 7 bases in between. Germline CDR1 is MNHNS and CDR2 is SASEGT. For the CDR3, the DNA is TGTGCCAGCAGTGAAGCACAGATAGAAGCTTTCTTT. This gives the protein CASSEAQIEAFF.